Below, 30 T cell receptor beta chains from the same sample are listed, as sequenced in a study of blood T cell repertoires in COVID-19. Produced via immunoSEQ multiplex PCR; TCRdb's table is partial and in-frame only. This sample yields approximately 160,000 clones, of which approximately 93% are seen a single time; roughly 1.9% belongs to the top ten. The sequenced sample was peripheral blood. These receptors all stem from a woman aged 55-75 years with COVID-19, enrolled during active disease.

The rearrangement links TRBV10-2 to TRBJ1-5; perhaps TRBD1 as D (5 bases). V was trimmed by 8 bases and J by 2 bases, leaving 13 bases between them. Per the germline V gene, CDR1 is WSHSY and CDR2 is SAAADI. There are 14 residues in the CDR3. CDR3 in amino acids: CASPRGFRNQPQHF. The CDR3 DNA sequence: TGCGCCAGCCCTCGGGGGTTCCGCAATCAGCCCCAGCATTTT.

The chain recombines TRBV21-1 with TRBJ1-4; TRBD1 reflects the table's D call only, with no check against the DNA. TRBV21-1 is noted as a pseudogene. CDR3 length equals 19 residues. The CDR3, as DNA: TGTGCCAGCAGCAAAGTCCTTACCACAGGGACCAAAGTTGTAGTAGAACTGTTTTTT. It encodes CASSKVLTTGTKVVVELFF.

The rearrangement uses TRBV28 and TRBJ1-1; no firm D call. Trimming took 6 bases from V and 9 from J, leaving 14 bases between them. The CDR3 has 12 residues. CDR1 and CDR2 (germline): MDHEN, SYDVKM. The DNA for the CDR3 is TGTGCCAGCAGCTTTTCCACCTCTAAAGCTTTCTTT. Its protein is CASSFSTSKAFF.

V and J are TRBV6-5 and TRBJ2-3; D possibly corresponds to TRBD1 (6 bases). This CDR3 spans 15 amino acids. In germline, CDR1 is MNHEY, CDR2 SVGAGI. V was pared by 2 bases and J by 0 bases, with 9 bases between. CDR3 protein: CASSYGGLSTDTQYF. The CDR3 nucleotides are TGTGCCAGCAGTTACGGGGGCCTAAGCACAGATACGCAGTATTTT.

The CDR3 nucleotides are TGTGCCACCAGTGACCGAAATATGACGACGGAGGGGTTAAGCTCACCCCTCCACTTT. Translating gives CATSDRNMTTEGLSSPLHF. The rearrangement links TRBV24-1 to TRBJ1-6, with D tentatively TRBD1 (5 bases). V was trimmed by 4 bases and J by 10 bases, leaving 28 bases between them. Germline V gives CDR1 KGHDR, CDR2 SFDVKD. The CDR3 loop spans 19 amino acids.

This clone was seen more than once but under ten times. The genes are TRBV7-3 and TRBJ2-2, with 7 positions matching TRBD2. The germline CDR1 and CDR2 sequences are SGHTA and FQGTGA. This CDR3 has 17 residues. V dropped 2 bases and J dropped 0; count of bases not matched to a gene: 6. For the CDR3, the DNA is TGTGCCAGCAGCTTAGGGTGGGAGGGCCCGAACACCGGGGAGCTGTTTTTT. Amino acid sequence: CASSLGWEGPNTGELFF.

The table lists this clone with a count of one. The rearrangement uses TRBV6-5 and TRBJ1-5, with D hard to call. V was clipped by 4 bases and J by 3 bases, with 13 bases between them. Germline CDR1 is MNHEY and CDR2 is SVGAGI. The CDR3 has 15 residues. The CDR3 nucleotides are TGTGCCAGCAGTTCAAGGGAGGGATACAATCAGCCCCAGCATTTT. Translation: CASSSREGYNQPQHF.

The chain links TRBV7-2 to TRBJ1-2; no clear D gene. Germline CDR1 SGHTA, CDR2 FQGNSA. This CDR3 comprises 14 residues. V was cut by 7 bases and J by 0 bases, with 12 bases left in between. The CDR3 loop reads CASTPGRANYGYTF. In DNA, the CDR3 is TGTGCCAGCACTCCGGGAAGGGCTAACTATGGCTACACCTTC.

This clone has a single count. The chain has TRBV19 and TRBJ1-1; no firm D call. CDR3 length equals 15 residues. The germline V gene encodes CDR1 LNHDA and CDR2 SQIVND (reference sequence). V lost 3 bases, J lost 0 bases, and 11 bases lay in between. Here the CDR3 DNA reads TGTGCCAGTAGTATTAGCTTAGGCTTGAACACTGAAGCTTTCTTT. It is translated as CASSISLGLNTEAFF. Using reference TRBV19 and TRBJ1-1 for the parts outside the CDR3, the full variable domain is DGGITQSPKYLFRKEGQNVTLSCEQNLNHDAMYWYRQDPGQGLRLIYYSQIVNDFQKGDIAEGYSVSREKKESFPLTVTSAQKNPTAFYLCASSISLGLNTEAFFGQGTRLTVV.

The chain has TRBV7-6 and TRBJ2-5, with no clear D. The CDR3 loop spans 14 amino acids. CDR1 and CDR2 from the germline V gene are SGHVS and FNYEAQ. Trimming left V 1 base short and J 4 bases short, with 10 bases between. The CDR3 reads CASSLGPRLETQYF. The CDR3 coding sequence is TGTGCCAGCAGCTTAGGGCCTAGGTTAGAGACCCAGTACTTC.

The genes are TRBV6-4 and TRBJ2-3, with 8 bases lining up with TRBD2. From germline, CDR1 is MRHNA and CDR2 SNTAGT. This CDR3 has 15 amino acids. The ends lost 0 bases at V and 1 base at J; junction bases unmatched: 0. CDR3 DNA sequence: TGTGCCAGCAGTGACTCGCGGGGGGGCACAGATACGCAGTATTTT. Translated, it gives CASSDSRGGTDTQYF.

The chain uses TRBV7-2 and TRBJ1-2; no firm D call. Germline V gene sequence: CDR1 SGHTA, CDR2 FQGNSA. Trimming shortened V by 0 bases and J by 2 bases, and 7 bases separated the two germline ends. The CDR3 consists of 14 residues. The CDR3, as DNA: TGTGCCAGCAGCTTAGCGGAGGGCAACTATGGCTACACCTTC. Translation: CASSLAEGNYGYTF.

V usage is TRBV7-2 and J usage is TRBJ2-5; TRBD2 might be the D (6 bases). The CDR3 is 13 amino acids. V was cut by 8 bases and J by 5 bases, with 15 bases left in between. The germline V gene encodes CDR1 SGHTA and CDR2 FQGNSA. The CDR3 DNA reads as TGTGCCAGCCGCCCGGGGAGCGGGGAGACCCAGTACTTC. Translation gives CASRPGSGETQYF. The full variable domain, with the rest looked up from reference TRBV7-2 and TRBJ2-5, is GAGVSQSPSNKVTEKGKDVELRCDPISGHTALYWYRQSLGQGLEFLIYFQGNSAPDKSGLPSDRFSAERTGGSVSTLTIQRTQQEDSAVYLCASRPGSGETQYFGPGTRLLVL.

The chain is built from TRBV5-5 and TRBJ2-1, with D possibly TRBD1 on 5 matching bases. V was cut by 0 bases and J by 3 bases, with 19 bases left in between. Germline CDR1 SGHKS, CDR2 YYEKEE (reference sequence). The CDR3 totals 18 residues. The CDR3 bases are TGTGCCAGCAGCTTGGAGGGCAGGGTCGGAATGGGCTACAATGAGCAGTTCTTC. The encoded protein is CASSLEGRVGMGYNEQFF.

This clone was seen a single time. V is TRBV30 and J is TRBJ2-4; maybe TRBD1 (6 bases). This CDR3 is built from 16 residues. Trimming removed 2 bases at V and 2 bases at J, with 16 bases between. CDR1 is GTSNPN, CDR2 SVGIG, per germline (reference sequence). The CDR3 region has the DNA TGTGCCTGGAGTTTCCGGGACAACTTGTCCAAAAACATTCAGTACTTC. This gives the protein CAWSFRDNLSKNIQYF.

The gene calls are TRBV6-6 and TRBJ2-3; 13 nucleotides match TRBD2. With V trimmed by 7 bases and J by 1 base, 5 bases remained unmatched. CDR1 MNHNY and CDR2 SVGAGI come from the germline V gene (reference sequence). The CDR3 consists of 16 residues. The CDR3 here is CASTRGLAGGTDTQYF. The CDR3 nucleotides are TGTGCCAGCACCCGAGGACTAGCGGGGGGCACAGATACGCAGTATTTT.

The CDR3 DNA is TGTGCCAGCAGTTTGGGACAGGGGGGTCAGCCCCAGCATTTT. Its translation: CASSLGQGGQPQHF. The chain couples TRBV27 to TRBJ1-5; 11 bases map to TRBD1. The CDR3 sequence is 14 residues long. Germline CDR1 MNHEY, CDR2 SMNVEV (reference sequence). V was clipped by 3 bases and J by 6 bases; unmatched bases: 1.

This chain connects TRBV18 to TRBJ1-1, with a weak D call TRBD1 (5 bases). The CDR3 consists of 16 residues. Trimming took 1 base from V and 0 from J, leaving 12 bases between them. Germline CDR1 and CDR2: KGHSH and LQKENI. This CDR3 is CASSPRGGDLNTEAFF. The CDR3 bases are TGTGCCAGCTCACCACGTGGGGGGGACCTGAACACTGAAGCTTTCTTT.

V is TRBV6-5 and J is TRBJ1-2, with 9 bases lining up with TRBD1. Germline lookup yields CDR1 MNHEY and CDR2 SVGAGI. The CDR3 totals 14 residues. Germline trimming cut 6 bases from V and 5 bases from J; bases unmatched to any gene: 7. The CDR3 DNA is TGTGCCAGCAGCCGGGACAGGGCACCTTATGGCTACACCTTC. Translating gives CASSRDRAPYGYTF.

The V gene is TRBV30, the J gene TRBJ2-1; D not resolved. Trimming removed 0 bases from V and 9 bases from J, with 9 bases in between. The CDR3 spans 12 residues. Germline CDR1 and CDR2: GTSNPN and SVGIG (reference sequence). For the CDR3, the DNA is TGTGCCTGGAGTGTATTGTATTTTGAGCAGTTCTTC. Its protein is CAWSVLYFEQFF.

This rearrangement joins TRBV18 to TRBJ1-5; weak D call: TRBD1 (5 bases). Germline V gene lookup returns CDR1 KGHSH and CDR2 LQKENI. The germline V and J ends were trimmed by 3 bases and 2 bases, with 14 bases remaining between them. The CDR3 is made up of 16 amino acids. The CDR3 is CASSPLGVSGNQPQHF. CDR3 in DNA: TGTGCCAGCTCACCCCTAGGGGTTTCGGGCAATCAGCCCCAGCATTTT.

About this clone itself: At one boundary the junction diverges from the germline segment, which might be a read error. The V gene is TRBV10-3, the J gene TRBJ1-4; 10 bases fit TRBD1. CDR1 is ENHRY, CDR2 SYGVKD, per germline. There are 13 residues in the CDR3. The CDR3 nucleotides read TGTGCCGTCAGACAGGGGGCCGATGAAAAACTGTTTTTT. It translates to CAVRQGADEKLFF.

The chain links TRBV4-3 to TRBJ1-1; 8 nucleotides align to TRBD1. V was pared by 4 bases and J by 3 bases, with 10 bases of the junction left unmatched. CDR1 is LGHNA and CDR2 is YSLEER in the germline V gene. The CDR3 runs to 16 residues. DNA for the CDR3: TGCGCCAGCAGCCCCTATGACAGGGGAGAGGACACTGAAGCTTTCTTT. Its translation: CASSPYDRGEDTEAFF.

With respect to this clone: A read error may account for a junction end that differs from germline. The chain joins TRBV7-2 to TRBJ2-5; possible D gene TRBD1, 6 bases. Germline V lookup: CDR1 SGHTA, CDR2 FQGNSA. This CDR3 has 12 amino acids. The CDR3 coding sequence is TGTGCCAGCAGCTTTAGCCAGGGGCTAGTGCACTTC. Protein product: CASSFSQGLVHF. Based on the CDR3 plus reference TRBV7-2 and TRBJ2-5, the full variable domain is GAGVSQSPSNKVTEKGKDVELRCDPISGHTALYWYRQSLGQGLEFLIYFQGNSAPDKSGLPSDRFSAERTGGSVSTLTIQRTQQEDSAVYLCASSFSQGLVHFGPGTRLLVL.

DNA of the CDR3: TGTGCCAGCCGCGGAGGGGGCGCGGACGAGCAGTACTTC. Translation: CASRGGGADEQYF. This sequence joins TRBV10-3 and TRBJ2-7; weak D call: TRBD1 (7 bases). Trimming removed 10 bases at V and 5 bases at J, with 18 bases between. CDR1 ENHRY and CDR2 SYGVKD come from the germline V gene. CDR3 length: 13 residues.

The CDR3 loop is CASSKVWDSRREQYF. CDR3 in DNA: TGTGCCAGCAGTAAGGTTTGGGACAGCCGAAGGGAGCAGTACTTC. The rearrangement joins TRBV6-5 to TRBJ2-7; 7 nucleotides align to TRBD1. Germline CDR1 and CDR2: MNHEY and SVGAGI. This CDR3 spans 15 amino acids. V lost 5 bases to trimming and J lost 7 bases; unmatched junction nucleotides: 14.

V usage is TRBV27 and J usage is TRBJ2-3, with 11 bases lining up with TRBD2. CDR1 is MNHEY and CDR2 is SMNVEV in the germline V gene (reference sequence). CDR3 length: 18 amino acids. V was pared by 6 bases and J by 2 bases, with 13 bases of the junction left unmatched. The CDR3 here is CASSQTSGGPQFTDTQYF. For the CDR3, the DNA is TGTGCCAGCAGCCAAACTAGCGGGGGCCCTCAATTCACAGATACGCAGTATTTT.

The chain recombines TRBV5-4 with TRBJ1-1; D is ambiguous. Looked up from germline, CDR1 is SGHNT and CDR2 is YYREEE (reference sequence). The CDR3 has 15 amino acids. With 0 bases removed from V and 3 bases from J, the gap between germline ends came to 12 bases. CDR3: CASSLVGGRDTEAFF. The CDR3 region has the DNA TGTGCCAGCAGCTTGGTGGGAGGTAGGGACACTGAAGCTTTCTTT.

This clone has just a few counts. CDR3 DNA sequence: TGTGCCAGCAGCCGTTTCGCCCTATCCGTCCAATACACCTTC. Its translation: CASSRFALSVQYTF. This chain links TRBV27 with TRBJ1-2; D gene ambiguous. The CDR3 extends over 14 amino acids. V dropped 6 bases and J dropped 11 bases, with 22 bases sitting between them. In germline, CDR1 is MNHEY, CDR2 SMNVEV (reference sequence).

The V gene is TRBV25-1, the J gene TRBJ2-3; D gene unclear. The germline CDR1 and CDR2 sequences are MGHDK and SYGVNS. The germline V and J ends were trimmed by 0 bases and 6 bases, with 10 bases remaining between them. The CDR3 has 14 amino acids. Here the CDR3 reads CASSEYKSTDTQYF. The CDR3 DNA is TGTGCCAGCAGTGAATATAAGTCTACGGATACGCAGTATTTT.